The table lists the clone carrying this TCR beta chain with many counts. The sample originates from a study of T cells in Graves' hyperthyroidism and ophthalmopathy. Template material for amplifying TCR beta CDR3 regions consisted of RNA transcripts. In the first-round RT-PCR of the TCR CDR3, the HTBI primer set was used. MiXCR, applied by TCRdb to the multiplex PCR reads, yields one record per CDR3 protein. The table lists 660,000 or so distinct CDR3 sequences, about 45% of them singletons. Those patients with uncontrolled infection, other autoimmune disease, pregnancy or lactation were excluded. The diagnoses drew upon clinical symptoms, serum thyroxine and TRAb, thyroid ultrasound and orbital computed tomography. V was pared by 3 bases and J by 4 bases, with 14 bases between. The V gene's germline CDR1 is KGHDR and CDR2 SFDVKD. The CDR3 contains 16 residues.

The receptor was isolated from an adult man with Graves' disease, either hyperthyroidism or ophthalmopathy (not recorded which). This rearrangement joins TRBV24-1 to TRBJ2-2, with D possibly TRBD1 on 6 matching bases. Material: peripheral blood or thyroid tissue (not recorded which). This CDR3 reads CATSDTPPRGTGELFF. The CDR3 bases are TGTGCCACCAGTGATACACCCCCCAGGGGCACCGGGGAGCTGTTTTTT.